This TCR beta chain was sequenced in a study of blood T cell repertoires in COVID-19. Concerning this clone: At one end the junction does not follow the germline gene, possibly because of a read error.

Assay used: immunoSEQ multiplex PCR; TCRdb lists only in-frame clones, some missing. This sample has 100,000 or so clones; around 74% occur once, and the top ten carry roughly a fifth. This CDR3 spans 15 amino acids. The V gene's germline CDR1 is MNHNS and CDR2 SASEGT. The V call is TRBV6-1, the J call TRBJ2-2; D perhaps matches TRBD2 (5 bases). Sequencing was done on a sample of peripheral blood. The TCR comes from a woman in her seventies with acute or convalescent COVID-19. CDR3 in amino acids: CASSEAPGITRELFF. The CDR3 region has the DNA TGTGCCAGCAGTGAAGCGCCGGGGATCACCCGGGAGCTGTTTTTT.